These 20 T cell receptor beta chains were all obtained from the same sample, sequenced in a study of preoperative IRX-2 immunotherapy in early breast cancer (dated by TCRdb to the late 2010s). To prepare the library, the immunoSEQ multiplex PCR assay was applied. The table was pulled from immuneACCESS by TCRdb, which kept in-frame rearrangements only. Such tables lose some clones; where checked, under half of the loss comes from unresolved V genes, and the rest has no known cause. For this sample the table gives 95,000 to 100,000 clones, of which about nine tenths were detected only once. The ten most abundant clones make up around 2.1% of the sample. This specimen's treatment or condition label, interpreted: preoperative locoregional IRX-2 cytokine immunotherapy. The source material was tumor tissue, sampled after IRX-2 immunotherapy. Receptors originate from a human donor with breast cancer.

The V gene is TRBV11-3, the J gene TRBJ1-3; weak D call: TRBD1 (5 bases). This CDR3 is 15 amino acids long. Germline V gives CDR1 SGHNT, CDR2 YENEEA. Between the trimmed V and J ends, which lost 2 bases and 8 bases, there was a span of 16 bases. CDR3 bases: TGTGCCAGCAGCTTAAGGGGTAGAAGAGGAGACACCATATATTTT. Translation gives CASSLRGRRGDTIYF.

The CDR3 DNA is TGTGCCAGCAGTTACAGGACAGATTATGGCTACACCTTC. Amino acid sequence: CASSYRTDYGYTF. This rearrangement joins TRBV6-8 to TRBJ1-2; tentatively, D is TRBD1 (6 bases). The V gene lost 2 bases and the J gene lost 5 bases, with 9 bases spanning the gap. The germline CDR1 and CDR2 sequences are MNHGY and SAAAGT. The CDR3 is 13 residues long.

The V gene is TRBV19, the J gene TRBJ1-4; D may be TRBD1 (6 bases). This CDR3 has 16 amino acids. The germline gives CDR1 LNHDA, CDR2 SQIVND (reference sequence). Trimming left V 4 bases short and J 8 bases short, with 20 bases between. The CDR3 reads CASSTLVGQKTEKLFF. DNA for the CDR3: TGTGCCAGTAGTACCTTAGTTGGACAGAAGACGGAAAAACTGTTTTTT.

The V and J genes are TRBV6-7 and TRBJ2-7; no clear D. TRBV6-7 is known as an ORF, though its function is uncertain. The CDR3 has 12 residues. Trimming took off 0 bases at V and 3 bases at J, with 3 bases between the two ends. The CDR3 DNA is TGTGCCAGCAGTTACTCGATCTACGAGCAGTACTTC. This translates into CASSYSIYEQYF.

This clone was counted a single time. The V call is TRBV19, the J call TRBJ2-5; 7 nucleotides align to TRBD1. CDR1 and CDR2 from the germline V gene are LNHDA and SQIVND (reference sequence). Trimming removed 4 bases from V and 3 bases from J; junction bases left unmatched: 8. The CDR3 loop spans 15 amino acids. DNA of the CDR3: TGTGCCAGTAGTACGACAGGGAGAGGGGAAGAGACCCAGTACTTC. Encoded protein: CASSTTGRGEETQYF.

Only one count was recorded for this clone. The rearrangement joins TRBV5-1 to TRBJ1-5; perhaps TRBD1 as D (6 bases). V lost 0 bases to trimming and J lost 7 bases, with 11 bases between them. Germline CDR1 SGHRS, CDR2 YFSETQ. The CDR3 extends over 14 amino acids. This CDR3 reads CASSLEGDGQPQHF. Here the CDR3 DNA reads TGCGCCAGCAGCTTGGAGGGGGATGGGCAGCCCCAGCATTTT.

About this clone: One or more bases were not read clearly; the residue they encode is written X. V is TRBV6-8 and J is TRBJ2-6; no definite D call. CDR3 length equals 13 residues. Deletions cut 11 bases from V and 3 bases from J, with 11 bases between. CDR1 and CDR2 from the germline V gene are MNHGY and SAAAGT. The CDR3 nucleotides are TGTGCCRTCAGTGCGGATGGGGCCAACGTCCTGACTTTC. Translating gives CAXSADGANVLTF.

The J gene is TRBJ2-1, the V gene TRBV12-1; the DNA was not used to check the table's D call, TRBD2. TRBV12-1 is noted as a pseudogene. The CDR3 spans 14 residues. The CDR3 nucleotides are TGTGCCAGCAGCTTTTCGCGGGGGGGCTGTGAGCAGTTCTTC. Translating it yields CASSFSRGGCEQFF.

This chain links TRBV7-8 with TRBJ2-3, with D possibly being TRBD2 (5 bases). The CDR3 spans 13 residues. V lost 5 bases and J lost 6, with 12 bases in between. Germline V gives CDR1 SGHVS, CDR2 FQNEAQ. CDR3 loop: CASSLNQRDTQYF. CDR3 coding DNA: TGTGCCAGCAGCCTGAACCAGCGGGATACGCAGTATTTT. Combining the CDR3 with reference TRBV7-8 and TRBJ2-3 gives the whole variable domain GAGVSQSPRYKVAKRGQDVALRCDPISGHVSLFWYQQALGQGPEFLTYFQNEAQLDKSGLPSDRFFAERPEGSVSTLKIQRTQQEDSAVYLCASSLNQRDTQYFGPGTRLTVL.

This clone has just a few counts. The chain joins TRBV15 to TRBJ1-4; D is undetermined. In germline, CDR1 is LNHNV, CDR2 YYDKDF (reference sequence). V gave up 5 bases and J gave up 0 bases, with 10 bases separating them. This CDR3 contains 15 residues. CDR3: CATSGGGATNEKLFF. The CDR3 region has the DNA TGTGCCACCAGCGGAGGCGGGGCAACTAATGAAAAACTGTTTTTT.

The chain joins TRBV6-8 to TRBJ2-1; 8 bases agree with TRBD2. Germline-derived CDR1 and CDR2 are MNHGY and SAAAGT. This CDR3 is built from 15 residues. The V segment lost 5 bases and the J segment 6 bases; nucleotides outside the gene matches: 9. The CDR3 reads CASSAGLGGVNEQFF. The CDR3 region has the DNA TGTGCCAGCAGTGCGGGACTAGGTGGAGTCAATGAGCAGTTCTTC.

V is TRBV19 and J is TRBJ1-5; TRBD1 matches at 8 bases. The CDR3 extends over 14 amino acids. Trimming removed 7 bases from V and 7 bases from J; junction bases left unmatched: 9. Per the germline V gene, CDR1 is LNHDA and CDR2 is SQIVND (reference sequence). The CDR3 nucleotides are TGTGCCAGTACCCTGGACAGGGCCGGACAGCCCCAGCATTTT. Translating gives CASTLDRAGQPQHF.

V gene TRBV9 combines with J gene TRBJ1-4, with 7 bases that match TRBD1. The trim removed 0 bases at V and 7 bases at J, leaving 6 bases unmatched. The CDR3 has 15 amino acids. Germline lookup yields CDR1 SGDLS and CDR2 YYNGEE. CDR3 residues: CASSVAGTAFEKLFF. As DNA, the CDR3 is TGTGCCAGCAGCGTAGCTGGGACAGCCTTTGAAAAACTGTTTTTT.

The genes are TRBV6-4 and TRBJ2-7; 11 positions match TRBD1. The V segment lost 5 bases and the J segment 7 bases; nucleotides outside the gene matches: 13. Germline assignment: CDR1 MRHNA and CDR2 SNTAGT. This CDR3 contains 16 residues. The CDR3 spells CASSSPAGTGGWEQYF. CDR3 coding DNA: TGTGCCAGCAGTTCACCGGCCGGGACAGGGGGATGGGAGCAGTACTTC.

The V and J genes are TRBV5-1 and TRBJ2-5, with D possibly being TRBD2 (6 bases). Trimming pared 4 bases from V and 6 bases from J, leaving 16 bases between. Germline V lookup: CDR1 SGHRS, CDR2 YFSETQ. The CDR3 is 14 residues long. The CDR3 loop reads CASSLELARKTQYF. CDR3 coding DNA: TGCGCCAGCAGCCTCGAACTAGCCAGGAAGACCCAGTACTTC.

This sequence joins TRBV9 and TRBJ2-7, with 10 positions matching TRBD1. Germline CDR1 and CDR2: SGDLS and YYNGEE. V dropped 5 bases and J dropped 6; count of bases not matched to a gene: 8. There are 14 residues in the CDR3. CDR3 region: CASSVETGGGEQYF. The CDR3 nucleotides read TGTGCCAGCAGTGTTGAGACAGGGGGCGGCGAGCAGTACTTC.

The chain carries TRBV4-3 and TRBJ2-7; 8 positions match TRBD1. The CDR3 spans 13 residues. Germline trimming cut 4 bases from V and 5 bases from J; bases unmatched to any gene: 4. The germline gives CDR1 LGHNA, CDR2 YSLEER. In DNA form, the CDR3 reads TGCGCCAGCAGCCGACAGGGGCGAGACGAGCAGTACTTC. Its translation is CASSRQGRDEQYF.

The J gene is TRBJ1-4, the V gene TRBV19; no firm D call. This CDR3 has 16 residues. Germline CDR1 reads LNHDA; CDR2 reads SQIVND (reference sequence). Trimming removed 2 bases from V and 5 bases from J, with 15 bases in between. CDR3 protein: CASSIMPGYGNEKLFF. The CDR3 DNA reads TGTGCCAGTAGTATAATGCCGGGTTATGGGAATGAAAAACTGTTTTTT.

The chain links TRBV28 to TRBJ1-4; no clear D gene. Trimming took 3 bases from V and 7 from J, leaving 18 bases between them. CDR1 is MDHEN, CDR2 SYDVKM, per germline. The CDR3 loop spans 16 amino acids. CDR3 DNA: TGTGCCAGCAGTTTTTTGGAAAACAGCTGGCGTGAAAAACTGTTTTTT. Protein: CASSFLENSWREKLFF.

The chain employs TRBV19 and TRBJ2-7; 11 positions agree with TRBD1. CDR3 length: 15 amino acids. Losses at the gene ends were 5 bases for V and 3 bases for J; bases not matched to a gene: 6. Per the germline V gene, CDR1 is LNHDA and CDR2 is SQIVND (reference sequence). The CDR3 sequence is CASSPTGQGVYEQYF. The CDR3 nucleotides are TGTGCCAGTAGTCCGACGGGACAGGGGGTCTACGAGCAGTACTTC.